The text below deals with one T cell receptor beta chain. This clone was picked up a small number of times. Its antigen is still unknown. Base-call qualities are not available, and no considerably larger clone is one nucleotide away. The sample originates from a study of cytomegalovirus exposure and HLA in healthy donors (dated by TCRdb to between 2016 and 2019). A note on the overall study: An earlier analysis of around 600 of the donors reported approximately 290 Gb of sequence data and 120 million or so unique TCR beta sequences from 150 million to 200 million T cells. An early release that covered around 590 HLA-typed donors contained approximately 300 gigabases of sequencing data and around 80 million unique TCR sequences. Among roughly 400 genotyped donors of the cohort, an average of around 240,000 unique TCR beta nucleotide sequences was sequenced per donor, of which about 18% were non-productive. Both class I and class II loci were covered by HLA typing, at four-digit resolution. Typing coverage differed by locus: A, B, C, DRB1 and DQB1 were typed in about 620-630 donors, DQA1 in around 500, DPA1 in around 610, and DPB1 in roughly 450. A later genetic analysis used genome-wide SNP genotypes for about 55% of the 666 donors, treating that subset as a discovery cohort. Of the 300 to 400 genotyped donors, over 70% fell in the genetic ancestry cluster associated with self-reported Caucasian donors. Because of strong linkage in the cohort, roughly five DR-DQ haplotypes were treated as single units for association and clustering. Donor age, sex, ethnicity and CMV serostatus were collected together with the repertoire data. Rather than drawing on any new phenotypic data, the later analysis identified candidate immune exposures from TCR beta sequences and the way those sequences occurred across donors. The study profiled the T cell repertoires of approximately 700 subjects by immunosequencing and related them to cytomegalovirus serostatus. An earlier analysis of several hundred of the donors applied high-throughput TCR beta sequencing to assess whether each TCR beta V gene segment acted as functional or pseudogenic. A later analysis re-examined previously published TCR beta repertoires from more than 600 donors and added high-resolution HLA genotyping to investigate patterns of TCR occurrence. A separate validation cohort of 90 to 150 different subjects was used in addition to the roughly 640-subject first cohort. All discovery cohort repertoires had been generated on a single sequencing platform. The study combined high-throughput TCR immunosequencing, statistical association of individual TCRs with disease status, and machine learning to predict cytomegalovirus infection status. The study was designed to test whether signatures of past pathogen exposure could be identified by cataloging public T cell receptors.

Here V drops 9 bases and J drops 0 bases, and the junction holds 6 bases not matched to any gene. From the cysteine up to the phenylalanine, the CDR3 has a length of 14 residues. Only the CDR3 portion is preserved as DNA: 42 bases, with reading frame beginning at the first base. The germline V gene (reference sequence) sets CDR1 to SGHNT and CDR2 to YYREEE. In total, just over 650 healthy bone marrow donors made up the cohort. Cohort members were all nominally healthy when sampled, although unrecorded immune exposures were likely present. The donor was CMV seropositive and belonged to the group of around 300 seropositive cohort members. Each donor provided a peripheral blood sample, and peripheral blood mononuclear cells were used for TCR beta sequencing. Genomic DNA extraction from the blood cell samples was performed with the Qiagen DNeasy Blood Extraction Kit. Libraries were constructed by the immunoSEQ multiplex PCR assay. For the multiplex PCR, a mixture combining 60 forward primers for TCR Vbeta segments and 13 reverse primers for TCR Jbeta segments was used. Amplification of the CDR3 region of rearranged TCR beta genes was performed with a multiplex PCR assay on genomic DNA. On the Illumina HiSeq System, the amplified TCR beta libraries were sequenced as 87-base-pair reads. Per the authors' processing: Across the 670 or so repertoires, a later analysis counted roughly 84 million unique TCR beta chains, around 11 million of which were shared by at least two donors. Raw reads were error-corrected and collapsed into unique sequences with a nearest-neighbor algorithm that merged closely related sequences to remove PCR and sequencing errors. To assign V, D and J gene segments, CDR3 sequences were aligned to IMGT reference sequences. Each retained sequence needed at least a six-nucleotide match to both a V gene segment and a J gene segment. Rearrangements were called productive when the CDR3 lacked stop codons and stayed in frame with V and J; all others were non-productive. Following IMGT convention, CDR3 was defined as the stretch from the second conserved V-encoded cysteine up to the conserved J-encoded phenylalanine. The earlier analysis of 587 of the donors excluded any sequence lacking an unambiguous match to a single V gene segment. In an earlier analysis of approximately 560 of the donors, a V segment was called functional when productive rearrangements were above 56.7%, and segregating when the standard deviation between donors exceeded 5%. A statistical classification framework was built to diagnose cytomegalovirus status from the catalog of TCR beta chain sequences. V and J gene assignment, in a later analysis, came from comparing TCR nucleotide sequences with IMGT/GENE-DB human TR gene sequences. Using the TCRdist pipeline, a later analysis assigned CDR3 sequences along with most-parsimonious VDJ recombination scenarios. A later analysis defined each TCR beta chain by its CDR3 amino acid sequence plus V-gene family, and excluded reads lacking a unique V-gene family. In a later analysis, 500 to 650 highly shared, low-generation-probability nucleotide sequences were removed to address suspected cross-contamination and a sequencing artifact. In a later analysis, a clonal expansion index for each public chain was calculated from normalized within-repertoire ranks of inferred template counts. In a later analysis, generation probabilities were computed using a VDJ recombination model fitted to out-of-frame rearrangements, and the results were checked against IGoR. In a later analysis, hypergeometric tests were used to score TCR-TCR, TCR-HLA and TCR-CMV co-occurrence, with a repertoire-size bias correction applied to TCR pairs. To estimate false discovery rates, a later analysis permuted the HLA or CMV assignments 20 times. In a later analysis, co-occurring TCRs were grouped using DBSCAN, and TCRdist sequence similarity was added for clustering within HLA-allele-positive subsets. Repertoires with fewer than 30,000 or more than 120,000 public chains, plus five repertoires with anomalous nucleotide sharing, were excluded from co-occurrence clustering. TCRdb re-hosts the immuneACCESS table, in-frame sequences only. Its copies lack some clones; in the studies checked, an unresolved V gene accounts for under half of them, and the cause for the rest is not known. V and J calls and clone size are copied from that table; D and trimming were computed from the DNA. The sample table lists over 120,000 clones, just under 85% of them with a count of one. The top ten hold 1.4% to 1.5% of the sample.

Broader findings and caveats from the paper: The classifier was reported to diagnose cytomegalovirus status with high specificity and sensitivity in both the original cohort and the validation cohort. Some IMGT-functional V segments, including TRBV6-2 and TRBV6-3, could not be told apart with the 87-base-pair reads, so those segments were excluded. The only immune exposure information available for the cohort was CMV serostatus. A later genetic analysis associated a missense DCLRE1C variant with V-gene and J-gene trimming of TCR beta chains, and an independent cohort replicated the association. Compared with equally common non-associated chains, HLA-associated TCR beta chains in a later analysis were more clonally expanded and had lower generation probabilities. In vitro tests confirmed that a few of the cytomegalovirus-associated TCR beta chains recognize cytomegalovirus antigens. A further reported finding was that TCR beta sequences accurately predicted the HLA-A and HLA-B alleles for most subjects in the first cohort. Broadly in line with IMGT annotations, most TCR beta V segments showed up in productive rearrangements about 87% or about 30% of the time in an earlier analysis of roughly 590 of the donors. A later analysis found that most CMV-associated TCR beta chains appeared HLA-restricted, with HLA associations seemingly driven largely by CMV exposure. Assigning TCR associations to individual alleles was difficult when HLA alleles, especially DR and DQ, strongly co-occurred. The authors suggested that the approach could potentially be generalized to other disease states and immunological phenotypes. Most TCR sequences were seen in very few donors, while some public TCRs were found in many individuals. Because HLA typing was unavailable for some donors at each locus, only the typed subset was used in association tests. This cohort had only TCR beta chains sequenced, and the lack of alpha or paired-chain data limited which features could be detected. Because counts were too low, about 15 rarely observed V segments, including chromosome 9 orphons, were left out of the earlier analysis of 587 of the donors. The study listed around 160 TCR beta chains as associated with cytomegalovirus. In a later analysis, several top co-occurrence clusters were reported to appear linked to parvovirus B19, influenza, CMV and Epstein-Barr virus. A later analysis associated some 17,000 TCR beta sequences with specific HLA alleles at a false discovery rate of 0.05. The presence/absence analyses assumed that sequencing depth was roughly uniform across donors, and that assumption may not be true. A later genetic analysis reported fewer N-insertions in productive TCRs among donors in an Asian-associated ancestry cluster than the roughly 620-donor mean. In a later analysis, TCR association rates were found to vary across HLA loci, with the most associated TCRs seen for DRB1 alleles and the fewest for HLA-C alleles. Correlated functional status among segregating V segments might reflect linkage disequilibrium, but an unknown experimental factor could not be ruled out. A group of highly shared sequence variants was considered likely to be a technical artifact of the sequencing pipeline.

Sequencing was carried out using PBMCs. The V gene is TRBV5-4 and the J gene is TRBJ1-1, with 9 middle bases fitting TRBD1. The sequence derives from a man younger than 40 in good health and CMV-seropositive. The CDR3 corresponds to CATGDRVMNTEAFF. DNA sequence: TGTGCCACTGGGGACAGGGTCATGAACACTGAAGCTTTCTTT. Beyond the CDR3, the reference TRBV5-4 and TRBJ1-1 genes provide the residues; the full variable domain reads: ETGVTQSPTHLIKTRGQQVTLRCSSQSGHNTVSWYQQALGQGPQFIFQYYREEENGRGNFPPRFSGLQFPNYSSELNVNALELDDSALYLCATGDRVMNTEAFFGQGTRLTVV.